This is a list of T cell receptor beta chains from one sample in a study of cytomegalovirus exposure and HLA in healthy donors. Libraries were prepared by immunoSEQ multiplex PCR; TCRdb keeps only in-frame clonotypes and omits some of them. Among roughly 130,000 clones listed, 65% to 90% were seen once. The sequenced sample consisted of PBMCs. These receptors were obtained from a girl aged 2 to 9 in good health and CMV-seronegative. Each CDR3 is given with its conserved first and last residue. D genes are given only for firm matches. Clone size appears in some rows only: once, few, many, or a class for an expanded clone.

j_call,v_call,d_call,clone_size,cdr3_nt,cdr3_aa
TRBJ1-6,TRBV30,TRBD1,.,TGTGCCTGGATTATGACAGGGCCGAGCTCCTATAATTCACCCCTCCACTTT,CAWIMTGPSSYNSPLHF
TRBJ2-1,TRBV2,TRBD2,.,TGTGCCAGCAGACCGGACAAGAGGACTAGCGGGAGTGAGTATGAGCAGTTCTTC,CASRPDKRTSGSEYEQFF
TRBJ2-7,TRBV6-6,.,.,TGTGCCAGCAGTTCGACAGAAACCTACGAGCAGTACTTC,CASSSTETYEQYF
TRBJ2-3,TRBV27,TRBD2,few,TGTGCCAGCAGTTTATTCCCTAGCGGTGGTTTCACAGATACGCAGTATTTT,CASSLFPSGGFTDTQYF
TRBJ2-7,TRBV28,.,.,TGTGCCAGCGGTAGTCGAATGGCGGGCGAGCAGTACTTC,CASGSRMAGEQYF
TRBJ1-6,TRBV5-4,.,.,TGTGCCAGCAGCTCTTTGGGCGATTCACCCCTCCACTTT,CASSSLGDSPLHF
TRBJ2-3,TRBV28,TRBD2,once,TGTGCCAGCAGTCTACTAGCGGGAGGCACAGATACGCAGTATTTT,CASSLLAGGTDTQYF
TRBJ2-1,TRBV6-5,.,.,TGTGCCAGCAGTTACTCCGGTGAGCAGTTCTTC,CASSYSGEQFF
TRBJ1-1,TRBV6-1,.,once,TGTGCCAGCAGTGAGAGTAGTGGTACTGAAGCTTTCTTT,CASSESSGTEAFF
TRBJ1-6,TRBV5-1,.,.,TGCGCCAGCAGCTTGGTCGGGAATTCACCCCTCCACTTT,CASSLVGNSPLHF
TRBJ2-7,TRBV5-4,.,once,TGTGCCAGCAGCTTGGGCGCGGCGCAGTACTTC,CASSLGAAQYF
TRBJ2-1,TRBV9,TRBD2,.,TGTGCCAGCGCACGGGGACTAGCGGCCAATGAGCAGTTCTTC,CASARGLAANEQFF
TRBJ1-2,TRBV18,TRBD1,.,TGTGCCAGCTCACCACTGTTACAGGGGGCTGATGGCTACACCTTC,CASSPLLQGADGYTF
TRBJ1-2,TRBV27,TRBD1,.,TGTGCCAGCAGTTTTGGGCAGGGGGCTGGCGGCTACACCTTC,CASSFGQGAGGYTF
TRBJ1-5,TRBV12-2,.,.,TGTGCAAGTCATTTTAAAGAGGGACAGGGAGGTAGGTGCAATCAGCCCCAGCATTTT,CASHFKEGQGGRCNQPQHF
TRBJ2-1,TRBV6-5,TRBD2,.,TGTGCCAGCAGTTTTAGCGGGGGGGCGGTCTACAATGAGCAGTTCTTC,CASSFSGGAVYNEQFF
TRBJ2-7,TRBV4-1,TRBD1,.,TGCGCCAGCAGCCAAGATCCCCCACCACAGGGGGACGAGCAGTACTTC,CASSQDPPPQGDEQYF
TRBJ1-3,TRBV28,.,.,TGTGCCAGCAGTTCTCTCCTCTCTGGAAACACCATATATTTT,CASSSLLSGNTIYF
TRBJ1-2,TRBV27,.,once,TGTGCCACCGGGGGGGCTTATGGCTACACCTTC,CATGGAYGYTF
TRBJ1-2,TRBV30,.,.,TGTGCCTGGGTACTAGGGAGCTATGGCTACACCTTC,CAWVLGSYGYTF
TRBJ1-5,TRBV6-1,TRBD1,few,TGTGCCAGCAGTGCGACAGGGGAGACTCAGCCCCAGCATTTT,CASSATGETQPQHF
TRBJ1-1,TRBV7-2,TRBD1,.,TGTGCCAGCAGCTTAGCGGTGGGGACAGGGCGGGGGGCTCCTGAAGCTTTCTTT,CASSLAVGTGRGAPEAFF
TRBJ2-3,TRBV7-8,TRBD2,.,TGTGCCAGCAGCCACAGGACTAGCGGGGAGACAGATACGCAGTATTTT,CASSHRTSGETDTQYF
TRBJ1-1,TRBV7-9,TRBD1,once,TGTGCCAGCAGCTTTAGTAGGGACAGGGGGGGCACTGAAGCTTTCTTT,CASSFSRDRGGTEAFF
TRBJ2-2,TRBV13,.,.,TGTGCCAGCAGCCCCCTCCGCCTACGGGACACCGGGGAGCTGTTTTTT,CASSPLRLRDTGELFF
TRBJ2-5,TRBV5-4,.,.,TGTGCCAGCAGCTTTTATAGGGGTACCCCCATAGAGACCCAGTACTTC,CASSFYRGTPIETQYF
TRBJ1-2,TRBV9,TRBD1,.,TGTGCCAGCAGCGGGACAGGGGGAATGGGCTACACCTTC,CASSGTGGMGYTF
TRBJ2-1,TRBV4-1,TRBD2,.,TGCGCCAGCAGCCAACGGACCTTGGGACTAGCGGGAGCCAATGAGCAGTTCTTC,CASSQRTLGLAGANEQFF
TRBJ1-5,TRBV5-8,.,.,TGTGCCAGCAGCTTGACAGGTTCAAATCAGCCCCAGCATTTT,CASSLTGSNQPQHF
TRBJ1-5,TRBV30,.,.,TGTGCCTGGAGTCCCGGGGACAATCAGCCCCAGCATTTT,CAWSPGDNQPQHF
TRBJ1-2,TRBV4-3,TRBD1,.,TGCGCCAGCAGCCAAGATAAGTGGCAGGGGGATGGCTACACCTTC,CASSQDKWQGDGYTF
TRBJ1-2,TRBV13,.,.,TGTGCCAGCAGCCATTTTAACGGCGGGGGATTTGGGGGCGTGAACTATGGCTACACCTTC,CASSHFNGGGFGGVNYGYTF
TRBJ2-7,TRBV7-9,TRBD2,.,TGTGCCAGCAGCTCAAACCTAGCGGGGGACTCCTACGAGCAGTACTTC,CASSSNLAGDSYEQYF
TRBJ2-7,TRBV6-5,.,.,TGTGCCAGCAGTTCGAGCGGATCCTACGAGCAGTACTTC,CASSSSGSYEQYF
TRBJ2-2,TRBV19,.,once,TGTGCCAGTAGTACCCCGGTTGCGGGCACCGGGGAGCTGTTTTTT,CASSTPVAGTGELFF
TRBJ1-1,TRBV11-2,.,.,TGTGCCAGCAGCAACACAGACAACACTGAAGCTTTCTTT,CASSNTDNTEAFF
TRBJ2-5,TRBV11-1,TRBD2,.,TGTGCCAGCAGCTTCTCCAGCGGGGGGGCCGAGGAGACCCAGTACTTC,CASSFSSGGAEETQYF
TRBJ1-2,TRBV7-9,.,.,TGTGCCAGCAGCTTAGCTTCGGGGGGCATGGGCTATGGCTACACCTTC,CASSLASGGMGYGYTF
TRBJ2-7,TRBV4-3,.,.,TGCGCCAGCAGCCAAGATACTTCCGCCTACGAGCGGTACTTC,CASSQDTSAYERYF
TRBJ2-7,TRBV27,.,.,TGTGCCAGCAGTTTACGAGTATATGGCCCCCCGACAGATCCCTCCTACGAGCAGTACTTC,CASSLRVYGPPTDPSYEQYF
TRBJ1-5,TRBV27,.,.,TGTGCCAGCAGCCTACACCCGACCGAGGGCAATCAGCCCCAGCATTTT,CASSLHPTEGNQPQHF
TRBJ1-1,TRBV5-1,TRBD1,.,TGCGCCAGCAGGGGAAATCAGGGGGTCTCTGAAGCTTTCTTT,CASRGNQGVSEAFF
TRBJ1-2,TRBV4-3,.,.,TGCGCCAGCAGCCAAGTCCAGTCATATGGCTACACCTTC,CASSQVQSYGYTF
TRBJ2-1,TRBV28,TRBD2,.,TGTGCCAGCAGTCGACTAGCGGGGGGGGACAATGAGCAGTTCTTC,CASSRLAGGDNEQFF
TRBJ2-2,TRBV2,.,.,TGTGCCAGCAGTGTGAGGACCGGGGAGCTGTTTTTT,CASSVRTGELFF
TRBJ2-5,TRBV19,TRBD2,.,TGTGCCAGTAGTACCAGCGGGAGATCGATCGACGAGACCCAGTACTTC,CASSTSGRSIDETQYF
TRBJ1-4,TRBV5-6,TRBD1,.,TGTGCCAGCCAAACACAGGGGGCAGAGGAAAAACTGTTTTTT,CASQTQGAEEKLFF
TRBJ2-1,TRBV6-5,TRBD1,.,TGTGCCAGCAGTTACGACAGGGATAACAATGAGCAGTTCTTC,CASSYDRDNNEQFF
TRBJ1-5,TRBV19,.,.,TGTGCCAGTAGTGGTGACAGGAATCAGCCCCAGCATTTT,CASSGDRNQPQHF
TRBJ2-1,TRBV28,TRBD2,once,TGTGCCAGCAACTTGATAGCGGGGAACTACAATGAGCAGTTCTTC,CASNLIAGNYNEQFF